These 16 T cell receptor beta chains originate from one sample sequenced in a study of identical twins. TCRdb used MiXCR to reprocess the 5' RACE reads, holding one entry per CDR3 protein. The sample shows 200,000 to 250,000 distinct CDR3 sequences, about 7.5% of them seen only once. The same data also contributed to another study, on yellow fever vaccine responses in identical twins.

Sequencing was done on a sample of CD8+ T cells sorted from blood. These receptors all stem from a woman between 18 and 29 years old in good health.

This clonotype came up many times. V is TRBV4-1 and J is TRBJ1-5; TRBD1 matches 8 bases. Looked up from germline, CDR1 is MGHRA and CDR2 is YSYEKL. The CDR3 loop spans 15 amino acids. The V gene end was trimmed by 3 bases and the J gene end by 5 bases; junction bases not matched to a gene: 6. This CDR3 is CASSHMDRADQPQHF. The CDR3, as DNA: TGCGCCAGCAGCCATATGGACAGGGCAGATCAGCCCCAGCATTTT.

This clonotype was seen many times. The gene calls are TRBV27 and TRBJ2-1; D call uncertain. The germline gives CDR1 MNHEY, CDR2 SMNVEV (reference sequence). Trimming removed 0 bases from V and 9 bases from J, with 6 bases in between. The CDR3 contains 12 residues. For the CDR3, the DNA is TGTGCCAGCAGTTTATCCACGGGTGAGCAGTTCTTC. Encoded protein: CASSLSTGEQFF.

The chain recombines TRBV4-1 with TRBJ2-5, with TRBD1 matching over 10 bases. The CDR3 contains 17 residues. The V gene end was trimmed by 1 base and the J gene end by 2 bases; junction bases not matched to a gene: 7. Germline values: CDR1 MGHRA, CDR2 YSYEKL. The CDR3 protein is CASSQATGTGDQETQYF. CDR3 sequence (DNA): TGCGCCAGCAGCCAAGCGACAGGGACAGGGGATCAAGAGACCCAGTACTTC.

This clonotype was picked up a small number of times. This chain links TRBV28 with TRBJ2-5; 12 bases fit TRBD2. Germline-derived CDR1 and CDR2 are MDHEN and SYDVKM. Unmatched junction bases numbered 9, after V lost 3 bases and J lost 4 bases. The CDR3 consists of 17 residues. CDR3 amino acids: CASSFRLAGAVGETQYF. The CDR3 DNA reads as TGTGCCAGCAGTTTTCGACTAGCGGGAGCCGTGGGAGAGACCCAGTACTTC.

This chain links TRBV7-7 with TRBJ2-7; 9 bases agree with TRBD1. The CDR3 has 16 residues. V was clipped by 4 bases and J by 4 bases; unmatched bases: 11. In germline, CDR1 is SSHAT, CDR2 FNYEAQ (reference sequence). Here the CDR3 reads CASSYRDRDSVYEQYF. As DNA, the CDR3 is TGTGCCAGCAGCTACCGGGACAGGGATTCGGTTTACGAGCAGTACTTC.

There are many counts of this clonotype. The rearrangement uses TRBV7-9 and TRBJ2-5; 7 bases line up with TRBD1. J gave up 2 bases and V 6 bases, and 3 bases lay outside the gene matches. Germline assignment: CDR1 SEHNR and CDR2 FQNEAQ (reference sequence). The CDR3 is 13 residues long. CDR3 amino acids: CASSSGQQETQYF. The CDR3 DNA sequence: TGTGCCAGCAGTTCGGGACAGCAAGAGACCCAGTACTTC.

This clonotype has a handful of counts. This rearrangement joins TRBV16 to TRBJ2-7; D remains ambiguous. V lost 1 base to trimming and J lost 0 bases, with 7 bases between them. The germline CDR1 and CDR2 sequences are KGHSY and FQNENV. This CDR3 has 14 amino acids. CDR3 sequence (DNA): TGTGCCAGCAGCCAATTAAACAGCTCCTACGAGCAGTACTTC. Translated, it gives CASSQLNSSYEQYF.

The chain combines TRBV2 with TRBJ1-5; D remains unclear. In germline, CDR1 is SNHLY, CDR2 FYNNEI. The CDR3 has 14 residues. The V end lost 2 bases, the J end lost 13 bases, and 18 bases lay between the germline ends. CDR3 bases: TGTGCCAGCAGTGAACTGGCCGGGCGGAACAATCAGCATTTT. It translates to CASSELAGRNNQHF.

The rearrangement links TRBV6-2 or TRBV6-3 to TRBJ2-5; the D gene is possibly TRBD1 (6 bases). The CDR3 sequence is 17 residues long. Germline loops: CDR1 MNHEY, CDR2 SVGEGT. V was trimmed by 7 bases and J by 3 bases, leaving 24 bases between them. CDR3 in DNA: TGTGCCAGCATCATGAGGTCCGGCAGGGGCTTTGAAGAGACCCAGTACTTC. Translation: CASIMRSGRGFEETQYF.

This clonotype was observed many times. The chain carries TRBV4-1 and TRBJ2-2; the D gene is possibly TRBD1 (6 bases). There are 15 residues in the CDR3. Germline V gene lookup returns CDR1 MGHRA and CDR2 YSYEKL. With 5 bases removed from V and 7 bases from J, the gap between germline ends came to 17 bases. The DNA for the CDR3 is TGCGCCAGCAGCGCATCGGCAGGGGATGGCGGGGAGCTGTTTTTT. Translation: CASSASAGDGGELFF.

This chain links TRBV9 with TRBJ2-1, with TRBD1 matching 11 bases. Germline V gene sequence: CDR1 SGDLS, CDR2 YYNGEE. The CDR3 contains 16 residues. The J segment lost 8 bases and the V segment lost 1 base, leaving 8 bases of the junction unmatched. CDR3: CASSVTGQGDSDEQFF. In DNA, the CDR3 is TGTGCCAGCAGCGTAACGGGACAGGGGGACTCCGATGAGCAGTTCTTC.

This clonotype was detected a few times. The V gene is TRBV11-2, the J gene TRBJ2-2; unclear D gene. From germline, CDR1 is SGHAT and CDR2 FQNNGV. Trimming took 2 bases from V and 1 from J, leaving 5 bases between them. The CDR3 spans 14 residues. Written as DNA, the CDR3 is TGTGCCAGCAGCTTATGGGAGAACACCGGGGAGCTGTTTTTT. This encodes CASSLWENTGELFF.

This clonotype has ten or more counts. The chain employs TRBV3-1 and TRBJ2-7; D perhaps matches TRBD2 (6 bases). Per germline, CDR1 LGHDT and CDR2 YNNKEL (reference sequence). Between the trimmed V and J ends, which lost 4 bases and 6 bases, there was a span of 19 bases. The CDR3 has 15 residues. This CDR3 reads CASSRSSRDWIEQYF. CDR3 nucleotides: TGTGCCAGCAGCCGTTCCTCCCGGGACTGGATCGAGCAGTACTTC.

The CDR3 here is CASSQDVSSPYNEQFF. The CDR3 nucleotides read TGCGCCAGCAGCCAAGACGTCAGCAGCCCCTACAATGAGCAGTTCTTC. The chain joins TRBV4-1 to TRBJ2-1; D gene ambiguous. V shed 0 bases and J shed 2 bases, with 11 bases lying between them. This CDR3 has 16 residues. The germline V gene has CDR1 MGHRA and CDR2 YSYEKL.

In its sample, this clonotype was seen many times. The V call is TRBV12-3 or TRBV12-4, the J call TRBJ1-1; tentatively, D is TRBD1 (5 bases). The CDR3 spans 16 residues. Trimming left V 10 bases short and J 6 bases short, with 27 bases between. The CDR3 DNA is TGTGCCACCCTCGTCGGGCAGGGAGGGGTCAGCGCTGAAGCTTTCTTT. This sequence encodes CATLVGQGGVSAEAFF.

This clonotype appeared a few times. The CDR3 DNA reads TGTGCCAGCAGCCGCGACCTAGCGGGGGGAACAGATACGCAGTATTTT. This codes for CASSRDLAGGTDTQYF. The chain combines TRBV4-2 with TRBJ2-3; 11 bases match TRBD2. Trimming cost V 4 bases and J 3 bases; bases outside gene matches: 6. The germline V gene has CDR1 LGHNA and CDR2 YNFKEQ. The CDR3 has 16 residues.